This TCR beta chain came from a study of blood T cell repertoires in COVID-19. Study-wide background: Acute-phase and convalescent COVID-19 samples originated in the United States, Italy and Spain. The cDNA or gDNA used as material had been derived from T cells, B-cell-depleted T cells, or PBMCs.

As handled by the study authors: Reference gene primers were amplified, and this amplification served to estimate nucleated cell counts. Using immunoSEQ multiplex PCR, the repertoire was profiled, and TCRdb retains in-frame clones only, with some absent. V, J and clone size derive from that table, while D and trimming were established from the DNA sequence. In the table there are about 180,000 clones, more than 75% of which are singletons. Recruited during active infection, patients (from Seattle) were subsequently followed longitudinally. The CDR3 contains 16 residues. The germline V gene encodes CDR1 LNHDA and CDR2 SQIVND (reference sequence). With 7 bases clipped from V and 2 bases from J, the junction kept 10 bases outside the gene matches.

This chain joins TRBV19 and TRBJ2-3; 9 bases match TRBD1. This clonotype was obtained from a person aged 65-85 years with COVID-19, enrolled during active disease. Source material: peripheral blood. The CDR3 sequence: CASNKPGQGPTDTQYF. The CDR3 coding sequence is TGTGCCAGTAATAAACCGGGACAGGGACCCACAGATACGCAGTATTTT.